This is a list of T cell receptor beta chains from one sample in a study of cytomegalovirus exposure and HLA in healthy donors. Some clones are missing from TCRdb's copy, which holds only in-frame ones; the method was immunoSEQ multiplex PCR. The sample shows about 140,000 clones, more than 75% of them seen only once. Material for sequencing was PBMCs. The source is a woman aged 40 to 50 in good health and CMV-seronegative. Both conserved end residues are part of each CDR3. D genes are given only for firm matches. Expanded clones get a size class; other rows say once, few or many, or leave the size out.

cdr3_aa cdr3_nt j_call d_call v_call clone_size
CASSPNTGEIGEQYF TGCGCCAGCAGCCCGAACACAGGGGAAATTGGCGAGCAGTACTTC TRBJ2-7 TRBD1 TRBV5-1 .
CASSLKTDGELFF TGTGCCAGCAGCTTAAAGACAGACGGGGAGCTGTTTTTT TRBJ2-2 . TRBV7-3 .
CASKPTTGFNQPQHF TGTGCCAGCAAACCTACAACAGGTTTCAATCAGCCCCAGCATTTT TRBJ1-5 . TRBV6-6 .
CATSRELSGTQYF TGTGCCACCAGCAGAGAACTGTCGGGTACGCAGTATTTT TRBJ2-3 . TRBV15 once
CASSHRNTEAFF TGTGCCAGCAGCCACAGGAACACTGAAGCTTTCTTT TRBJ1-1 . TRBV5-5 .
CASKKAAGVSYEQYF TGTGCCTCCAAGAAAGCCGCGGGGGTATCCTACGAGCAGTACTTC TRBJ2-7 TRBD2 TRBV7-3 .
CASSGDTTYEQYF TGTGCCAGCAGTGGGGACACTACCTACGAGCAGTACTTC TRBJ2-7 . TRBV11-3 few
CASRPGLGQETQYF TGTGCCAGCAGGCCGGGACTAGGTCAAGAGACCCAGTACTTC TRBJ2-5 TRBD2 TRBV6-1 .
CASSSWLAGATDTQYF TGTGCCAGCAGTTCTTGGTTAGCGGGGGCGACAGATACGCAGTATTTT TRBJ2-3 TRBD2 TRBV6-5 .
CASSALLTLSQDTEAFF TGTGCCAGCAGCGCTTTACTTACCCTGTCCCAGGACACTGAAGCTTTCTTT TRBJ1-1 . TRBV9 .
CASSYSKPRLDEKLFF TGTGCCAGCAGTTACTCGAAGCCCAGACTCGACGAAAAACTGTTTTTT TRBJ1-4 . TRBV6-6 .
CASSPEGRELDEQFF TGCGCCAGCAGCCCCGAAGGGCGGGAGCTGGATGAGCAGTTCTTC TRBJ2-1 TRBD2 TRBV4-1 .
CASSYSRTGANQPQHF TGTGCCAGCAGTTACTCGAGGACAGGGGCCAATCAGCCCCAGCATTTT TRBJ1-5 TRBD1 TRBV6-6 .
CASTPGGGRDTEAFF TGTGCCAGCACTCCCGGTGGGGGGAGGGACACTGAAGCTTTCTTT TRBJ1-1 . TRBV6-5 once
CASSFRGPFANTIYF TGTGCCAGCAGTTTCAGGGGCCCATTTGCAAACACCATATATTTT TRBJ1-3 . TRBV28 .
CASSYSPSETQYF TGTGCCAGCAGTTATAGTCCCTCAGAGACCCAGTACTTC TRBJ2-5 . TRBV6-6 .
CASSPGLEGTNEQFF TGTGCCAGCAGCCCGGGACTAGAGGGGACAAATGAGCAGTTCTTC TRBJ2-1 TRBD2 TRBV7-9 once
CASSTVLAYNEQFF TGTGCCAGCTCCACGGTGCTAGCCTACAATGAGCAGTTCTTC TRBJ2-1 . TRBV11-3 .
CASSPGQISYGYTF TGTGCCAGTAGTCCCGGACAGATTTCCTATGGCTACACCTTC TRBJ1-2 . TRBV19 .
CASSFRGGDDQPQHF TGTGCCAGCAGCTTTAGAGGGGGGGATGATCAGCCCCAGCATTTT TRBJ1-5 . TRBV7-2 .
CASRPQALNTEAFF TGTGCCAGCAGGCCCCAGGCACTGAACACTGAAGCTTTCTTT TRBJ1-1 . TRBV2 .
CASSLGDRGDETQYF TGCGCCAGCAGCTTGGGGGACAGGGGTGACGAGACCCAGTACTTC TRBJ2-5 TRBD1 TRBV5-1 .
CASSLLIRGRDTQYF TGCGCCAGCAGCCTTTTGATCAGGGGAAGAGATACGCAGTATTTT TRBJ2-3 . TRBV5-1 .
CASSERGVVGLCGELFF TGTGCCAGCAGTGAGCGGGGGGTCGTAGGGCTGTGCGGGGAGCTGTTTTTT TRBJ2-2 TRBD2 TRBV6-4 .
CASSFRLAGGYTGELFF TGTGCCAGCAGCTTCCGGCTAGCGGGAGGGTACACCGGGGAGCTGTTTTTT TRBJ2-2 TRBD2 TRBV5-6 .
CASIIYQGRWPTYEQYF TGTGCCAGCATCATTTATCAGGGGCGCTGGCCCACCTACGAGCAGTACTTC TRBJ2-7 . TRBV6-4 .
CASSLVAGVRGKDTQYF TGTGCCAGCAGCTTAGTAGCGGGAGTCAGAGGAAAAGATACGCAGTATTTT TRBJ2-3 TRBD2 TRBV11-2 .
CASTLSGSSYNEQFF TGTGCCAGCACCCTTAGCGGCAGCTCCTACAATGAGCAGTTCTTC TRBJ2-1 . TRBV5-5 .
CASSTLRDTDGYTF TGTGCCAGTAGTACCCTCCGGGACACGGATGGCTACACCTTC TRBJ1-2 . TRBV19 .
CASSLIQEKADTQYF TGTGCCAGCAGCTTGATACAGGAGAAGGCGGATACGCAGTATTTT TRBJ2-3 . TRBV5-6 .
CASSQYVRGDTGELFF TGCGCCAGCAGCCAATACGTCCGCGGGGACACCGGGGAGCTGTTTTTT TRBJ2-2 . TRBV4-3 .
CASSKGGNQPQHF TGTGCCAGCAGCAAGGGAGGCAATCAGCCCCAGCATTTT TRBJ1-5 . TRBV5-4 .
CASRRVGTGSYEQYF TGTGCCAGCAGGCGTGTCGGGACAGGGTCCTACGAGCAGTACTTC TRBJ2-7 TRBD1 TRBV27 .
CASSLDRTGNTIYF TGTGCCAGCAGTCTTGACAGGACTGGAAACACCATATATTTT TRBJ1-3 . TRBV6-5 .
CASSLRENEKLFF TGTGCCAGCAGCTTAAGGGAGAATGAAAAACTGTTTTTT TRBJ1-4 . TRBV11-3 .
CSVGSSAPRGYTF TGCAGCGTTGGGTCGAGCGCCCCTAGGGGCTACACCTTC TRBJ1-2 . TRBV29-1 .
CASSREYGEQYF TGTGCCAGCTCAAGAGAGTATGGCGAGCAGTACTTC TRBJ2-7 . TRBV27 .
CASSQAGSRGFNYGYTF TGCGCCAGCAGCCAAGCAGGGTCGAGAGGCTTTAACTATGGCTACACCTTC TRBJ1-2 . TRBV4-3 .
CASSPLNGAGQETQYF TGTGCCAGCAGCCCTCTAAATGGTGCAGGGCAAGAGACCCAGTACTTC TRBJ2-5 . TRBV5-4 .
CASSFQGEETQYF TGTGCCAGCAGTTTCCAGGGGGAAGAGACCCAGTACTTC TRBJ2-5 TRBD1 TRBV28 few
CASSLALRAETQYF TGTGCCAGCAGCTTAGCGTTGCGTGCGGAGACCCAGTACTTC TRBJ2-5 . TRBV7-2 .
CASSLLSSGLPTDTQYF TGTGCCAGCAGTTTATTAAGTAGCGGCTTACCCACAGATACGCAGTATTTT TRBJ2-3 . TRBV27 .
CASVAGRGLEQYF TGTGCCAGCGTTGCCGGCAGGGGGCTTGAGCAGTACTTC TRBJ2-7 TRBD1 TRBV28 .
CASSPAQVNTEAFF TGTGCCAGCAGCCCCGCACAAGTGAACACTGAAGCTTTCTTT TRBJ1-1 . TRBV2 .
CASSEQGAKVYGYTF TGTGCCAGCAGTGAACAGGGGGCTAAGGTCTATGGCTACACCTTC TRBJ1-2 TRBD1 TRBV2 .